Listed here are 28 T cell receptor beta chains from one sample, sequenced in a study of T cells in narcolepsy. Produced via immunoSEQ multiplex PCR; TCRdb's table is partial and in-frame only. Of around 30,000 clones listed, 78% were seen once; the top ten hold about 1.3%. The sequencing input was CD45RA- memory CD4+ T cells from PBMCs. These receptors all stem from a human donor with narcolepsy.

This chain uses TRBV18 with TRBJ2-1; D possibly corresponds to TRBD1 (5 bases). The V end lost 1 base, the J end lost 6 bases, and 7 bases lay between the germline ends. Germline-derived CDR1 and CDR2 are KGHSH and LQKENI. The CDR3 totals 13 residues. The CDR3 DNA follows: TGTGCCAGCTCACCACGGCAGGGCAATGAGCAGTTCTTC. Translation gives CASSPRQGNEQFF.

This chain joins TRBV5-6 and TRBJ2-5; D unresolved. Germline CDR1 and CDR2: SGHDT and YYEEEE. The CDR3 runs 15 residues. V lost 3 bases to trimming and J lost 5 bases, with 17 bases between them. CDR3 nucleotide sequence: TGTGCCAGCAGCTGGGCCCAGACCGTGGAGGAGACCCAGTACTTC. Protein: CASSWAQTVEETQYF.

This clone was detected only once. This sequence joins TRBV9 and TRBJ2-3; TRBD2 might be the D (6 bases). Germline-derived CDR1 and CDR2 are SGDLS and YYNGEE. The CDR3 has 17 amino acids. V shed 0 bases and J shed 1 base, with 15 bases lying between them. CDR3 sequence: CASSVGQEGLGTDTQYF. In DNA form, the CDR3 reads TGTGCCAGCAGCGTAGGCCAGGAGGGACTGGGCACAGATACGCAGTATTTT.

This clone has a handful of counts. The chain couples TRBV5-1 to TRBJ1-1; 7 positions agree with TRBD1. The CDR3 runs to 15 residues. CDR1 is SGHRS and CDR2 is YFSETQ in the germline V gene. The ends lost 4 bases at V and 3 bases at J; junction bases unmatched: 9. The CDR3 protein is CASSPGTDQYTEAFF. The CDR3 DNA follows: TGCGCCAGCAGCCCCGGGACAGATCAGTACACTGAAGCTTTCTTT.

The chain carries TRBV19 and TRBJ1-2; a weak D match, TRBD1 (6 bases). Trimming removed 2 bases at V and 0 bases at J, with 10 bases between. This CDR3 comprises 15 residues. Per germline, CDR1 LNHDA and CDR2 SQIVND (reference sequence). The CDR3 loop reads CASSILRGTNYGYTF. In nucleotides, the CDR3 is TGTGCCAGTAGTATACTCAGGGGTACTAACTATGGCTACACCTTC.

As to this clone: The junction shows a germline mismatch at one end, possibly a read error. This CDR3 reads CASGFLKGQQNQPQHF. The CDR3 DNA reads as TGTGCCAGCGGCTTCCTTAAGGGCCAGCAAAATCAGCCCCAGCATTTT. The chain recombines TRBV5-6 with TRBJ1-5; D is undetermined. CDR1 SGHDT and CDR2 YYEEEE come from the germline V gene. The CDR3 totals 16 residues.

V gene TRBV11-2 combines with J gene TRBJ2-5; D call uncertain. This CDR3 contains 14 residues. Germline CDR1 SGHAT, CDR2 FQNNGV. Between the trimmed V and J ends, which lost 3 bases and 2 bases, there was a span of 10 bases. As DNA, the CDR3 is TGTGCCAGCAGCTTCCGGACGGAACAAGAGACCCAGTACTTC. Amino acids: CASSFRTEQETQYF.

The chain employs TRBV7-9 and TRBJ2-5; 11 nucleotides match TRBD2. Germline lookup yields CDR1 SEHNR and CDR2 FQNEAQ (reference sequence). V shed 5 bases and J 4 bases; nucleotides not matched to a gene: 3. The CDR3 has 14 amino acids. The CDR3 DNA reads TGTGCCAGCAGCCTGGGACTAGCGGCAGAGACCCAGTACTTC. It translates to CASSLGLAAETQYF.

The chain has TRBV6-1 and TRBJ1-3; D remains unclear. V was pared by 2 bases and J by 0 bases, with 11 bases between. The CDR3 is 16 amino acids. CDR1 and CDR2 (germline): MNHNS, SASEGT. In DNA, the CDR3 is TGTGCCAGCAGTGAACCCCGGACGAGCTCTGGAAACACCATATATTTT. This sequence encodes CASSEPRTSSGNTIYF.

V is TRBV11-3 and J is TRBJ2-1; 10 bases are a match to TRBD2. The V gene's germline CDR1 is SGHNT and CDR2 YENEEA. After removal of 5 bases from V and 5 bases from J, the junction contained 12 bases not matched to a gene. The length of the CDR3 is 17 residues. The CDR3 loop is CASSPPGVSGGHNEQFF. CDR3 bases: TGTGCCAGCAGCCCGCCCGGGGTTAGCGGGGGGCACAATGAGCAGTTCTTC.

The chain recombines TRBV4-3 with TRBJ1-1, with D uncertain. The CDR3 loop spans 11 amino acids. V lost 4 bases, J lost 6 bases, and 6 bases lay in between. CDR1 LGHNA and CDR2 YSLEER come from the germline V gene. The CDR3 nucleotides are TGCGCCAGCAGCCCCCCCGCTGAAGCTTTCTTT. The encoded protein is CASSPPAEAFF.

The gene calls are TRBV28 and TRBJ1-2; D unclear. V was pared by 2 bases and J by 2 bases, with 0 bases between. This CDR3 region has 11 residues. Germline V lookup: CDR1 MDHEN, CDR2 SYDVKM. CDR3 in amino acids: CASSLNYGYTF. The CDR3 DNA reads TGTGCCAGCAGTTTAAACTATGGCTACACCTTC.

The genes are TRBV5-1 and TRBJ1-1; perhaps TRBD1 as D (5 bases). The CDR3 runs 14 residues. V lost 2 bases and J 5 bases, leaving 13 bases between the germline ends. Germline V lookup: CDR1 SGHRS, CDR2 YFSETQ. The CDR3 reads CASSLTGGETEAFF. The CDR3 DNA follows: TGCGCCAGCAGCTTAACCGGGGGGGAGACTGAAGCTTTCTTT.

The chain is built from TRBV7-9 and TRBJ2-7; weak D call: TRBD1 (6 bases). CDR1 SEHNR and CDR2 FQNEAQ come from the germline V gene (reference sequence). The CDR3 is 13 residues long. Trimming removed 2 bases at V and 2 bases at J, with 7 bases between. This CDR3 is CASSLRTAYEQYF. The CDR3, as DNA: TGTGCCAGCAGCTTACGGACAGCCTACGAGCAGTACTTC.

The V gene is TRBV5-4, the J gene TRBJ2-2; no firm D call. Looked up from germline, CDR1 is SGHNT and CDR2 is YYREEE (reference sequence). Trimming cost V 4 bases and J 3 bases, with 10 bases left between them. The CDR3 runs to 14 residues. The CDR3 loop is CASSPEAYTGELFF. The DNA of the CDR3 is TGTGCCAGCAGCCCCGAGGCGTACACCGGGGAGCTGTTTTTT. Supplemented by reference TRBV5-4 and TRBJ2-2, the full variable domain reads ETGVTQSPTHLIKTRGQQVTLRCSSQSGHNTVSWYQQALGQGPQFIFQYYREEENGRGNFPPRFSGLQFPNYSSELNVNALELDDSALYLCASSPEAYTGELFFGEGSRLTVL.

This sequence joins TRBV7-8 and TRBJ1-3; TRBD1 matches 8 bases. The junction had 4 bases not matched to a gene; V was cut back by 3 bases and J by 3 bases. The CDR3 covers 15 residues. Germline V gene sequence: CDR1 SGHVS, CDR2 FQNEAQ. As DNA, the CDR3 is TGTGCCAGCAGCTTCGCTGGGACAGGTGGAAACACCATATATTTT. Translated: CASSFAGTGGNTIYF.

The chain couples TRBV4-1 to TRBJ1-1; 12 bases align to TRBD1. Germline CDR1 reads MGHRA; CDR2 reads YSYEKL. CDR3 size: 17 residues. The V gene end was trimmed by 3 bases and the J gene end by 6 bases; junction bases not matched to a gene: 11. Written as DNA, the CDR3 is TGCGCCAGCAGCCACGCCGGGACAGGGGGCAGGGGATCTGAAGCTTTCTTT. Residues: CASSHAGTGGRGSEAFF.

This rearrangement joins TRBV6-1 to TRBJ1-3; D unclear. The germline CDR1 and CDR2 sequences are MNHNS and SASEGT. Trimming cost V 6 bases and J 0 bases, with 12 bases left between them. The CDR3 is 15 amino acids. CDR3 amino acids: CASSHTASSGNTIYF. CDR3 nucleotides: TGTGCCAGCAGCCACACAGCGAGCTCTGGAAACACCATATATTTT.

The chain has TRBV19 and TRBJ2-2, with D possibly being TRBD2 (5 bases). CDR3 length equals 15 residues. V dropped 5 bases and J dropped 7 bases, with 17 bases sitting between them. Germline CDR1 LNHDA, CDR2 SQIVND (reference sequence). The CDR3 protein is CASSPTRTRGGELFF. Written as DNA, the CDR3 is TGTGCCAGTAGTCCGACCCGGACTCGGGGCGGGGAGCTGTTTTTT.

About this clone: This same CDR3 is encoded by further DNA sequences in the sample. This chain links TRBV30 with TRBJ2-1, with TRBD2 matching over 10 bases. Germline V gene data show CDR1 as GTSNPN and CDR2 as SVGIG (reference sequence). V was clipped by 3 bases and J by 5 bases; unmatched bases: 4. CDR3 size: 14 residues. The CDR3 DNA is TGTGCCTGGAGGGGAGCGGGAGGGGACAATGAGCAGTTCTTC. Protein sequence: CAWRGAGGDNEQFF.

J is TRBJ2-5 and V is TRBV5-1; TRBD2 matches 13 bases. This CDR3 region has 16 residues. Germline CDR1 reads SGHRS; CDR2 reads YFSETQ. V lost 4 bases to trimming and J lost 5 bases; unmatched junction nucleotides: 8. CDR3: CASSPLAGGKEETQYF. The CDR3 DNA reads TGCGCCAGCAGCCCACTAGCGGGAGGGAAGGAGGAGACCCAGTACTTC.

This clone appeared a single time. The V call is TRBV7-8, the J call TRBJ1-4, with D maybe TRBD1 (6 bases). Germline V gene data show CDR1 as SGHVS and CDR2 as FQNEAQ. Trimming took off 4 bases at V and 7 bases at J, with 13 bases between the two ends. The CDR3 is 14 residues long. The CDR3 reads CASSSRGGFEKLFF. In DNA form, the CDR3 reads TGTGCCAGCAGCTCCCGGGGGGGCTTTGAAAAACTGTTTTTT.

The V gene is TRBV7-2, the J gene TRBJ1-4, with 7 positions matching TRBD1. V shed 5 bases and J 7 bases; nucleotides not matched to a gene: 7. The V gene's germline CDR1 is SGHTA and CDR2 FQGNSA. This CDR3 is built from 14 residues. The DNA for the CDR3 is TGTGCCAGCAGCCGAAAAGGGGGCGGTGAAAAACTGTTTTTT. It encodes CASSRKGGGEKLFF.

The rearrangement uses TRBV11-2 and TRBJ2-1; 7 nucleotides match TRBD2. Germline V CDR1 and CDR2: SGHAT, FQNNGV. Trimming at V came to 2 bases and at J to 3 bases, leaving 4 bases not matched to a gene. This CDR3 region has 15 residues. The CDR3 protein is CASSLTGGIYNEQFF. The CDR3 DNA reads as TGTGCCAGCAGCTTAACCGGGGGGATCTACAATGAGCAGTTCTTC.

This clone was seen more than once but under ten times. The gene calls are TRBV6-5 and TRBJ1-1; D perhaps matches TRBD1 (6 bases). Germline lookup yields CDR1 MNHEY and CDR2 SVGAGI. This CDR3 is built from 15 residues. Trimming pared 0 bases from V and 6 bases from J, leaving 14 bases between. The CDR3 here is CASSYSNLGGAEAFF. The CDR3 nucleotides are TGTGCCAGCAGTTACTCGAACCTGGGGGGCGCTGAAGCTTTCTTT.

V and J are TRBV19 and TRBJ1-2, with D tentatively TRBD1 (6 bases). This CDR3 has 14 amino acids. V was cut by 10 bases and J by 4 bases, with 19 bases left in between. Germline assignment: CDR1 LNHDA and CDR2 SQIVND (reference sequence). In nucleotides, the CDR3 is TGTGCCACCTACGGCAGGGGCCCGATCTATGGCTACACCTTC. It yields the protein CATYGRGPIYGYTF. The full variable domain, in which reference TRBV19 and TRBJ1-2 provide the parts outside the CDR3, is DGGITQSPKYLFRKEGQNVTLSCEQNLNHDAMYWYRQDPGQGLRLIYYSQIVNDFQKGDIAEGYSVSREKKESFPLTVTSAQKNPTAFYLCATYGRGPIYGYTFGSGTRLTVV.

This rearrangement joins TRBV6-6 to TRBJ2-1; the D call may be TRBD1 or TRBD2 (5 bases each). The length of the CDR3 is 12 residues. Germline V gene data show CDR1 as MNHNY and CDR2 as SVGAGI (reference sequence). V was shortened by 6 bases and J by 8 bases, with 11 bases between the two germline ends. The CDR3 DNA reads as TGTGCCAGCAGGACCGGGACGTATGAGCAGTTCTTC. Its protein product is CASRTGTYEQFF.

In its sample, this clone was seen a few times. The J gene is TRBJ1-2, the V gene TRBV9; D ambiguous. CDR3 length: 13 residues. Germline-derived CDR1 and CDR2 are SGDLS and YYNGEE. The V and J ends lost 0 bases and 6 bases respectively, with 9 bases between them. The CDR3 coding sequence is TGTGCCAGCAGCGTAGGAGTGAGAGATGGCTACACCTTC. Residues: CASSVGVRDGYTF.